These T cell receptor beta chains were read from a single sample in a study of spatial heterogeneity in lung cancer. One entry per CDR3 protein results from TCRdb running MiXCR on the 5' RACE reads. The sample yields about 100,000 distinct CDR3 sequences, nearly 4.5% seen once. The sample here was lung tumor tissue, taken at surgery. The receptors stem from a male donor with early-stage non-small cell lung cancer. The CDR3 runs from the conserved cysteine through the conserved F or W. The D gene is left open where the match is weak. The listing skips clone size in some rows; elsewhere it reads once, few, many or a size class.

len	j_gene	abundance	d_gene	v_gene	CDR3nt	CDR3aa
16	TRBJ2-3	many	.	TRBV7-9	TGTGCCAGCAGCTCTGGGTTTGGGACAAGCACAGATACGCAGTATTTT	CASSSGFGTSTDTQYF
15	TRBJ2-3	many	TRBD2	TRBV11-2	TGTGCCAGCAGCTTATCTAGCGGGAGCACAGATACGCAGTATTTT	CASSLSSGSTDTQYF
13	TRBJ2-1	many	.	TRBV29-1	TGCAGCGTAACGCTTTTAACCGTCAATGAGCAGTTCTTC	CSVTLLTVNEQFF
17	TRBJ2-3	many	TRBD2	TRBV20-1	TGCAGTGCTAGCCCCCCGGGAGGGTCTCCGGGCACAGATACGCAGTATTTT	CSASPPGGSPGTDTQYF
17	TRBJ2-5	many	.	TRBV15	TGTGCCACCAGCAGAGATCTTGGGACCTTCGAGGGGGAGACCCAGTACTTC	CATSRDLGTFEGETQYF
13	TRBJ1-2	many	TRBD1	TRBV12-3/TRBV12-4	TGTGCCAGCAACCCCGGACAGGGCCATGGCTACACCTTC	CASNPGQGHGYTF
16	TRBJ2-3	many	TRBD2	TRBV25-1	TGTGCCAGCAGTGAATATCTAGCGGGAATCGCAGATACGCAGTATTTT	CASSEYLAGIADTQYF
15	TRBJ2-3	many	.	TRBV2	TGTGCCAGCACAGGGGCGCGAGCCGCCACAGATACGCAGTATTTT	CASTGARAATDTQYF
15	TRBJ1-1	few	.	TRBV30	TGTGCCTGGAGTCGAGCCGGCGTTGGGACTACTGAAGCTTTCTTT	CAWSRAGVGTTEAFF
14	TRBJ1-1	few	.	TRBV27	TGTGCCAGCGCCTCGCCACTGAGGAGCGCTGAAGCTTTCTTT	CASASPLRSAEAFF
13	TRBJ2-5	many	.	TRBV5-1	TGCGCCAGCAGCTTGTCCTTCGGGGAGACCCAGTACTTC	CASSLSFGETQYF
14	TRBJ2-7	many	.	TRBV20-1	TGCAGTGCTAGATACGGGAGTGTTACCTACGAGCAGTACTTC	CSARYGSVTYEQYF
14	TRBJ2-6	.	TRBD1	TRBV10-3	TGTGCCACCCGACAGGGAAGTGGGGCCAACGTCCTGACTTTC	CATRQGSGANVLTF
13	TRBJ1-4	few	.	TRBV6-5	TGTGCCAGCAGTTATGGACCTGACGAAAAACTGTTTTTT	CASSYGPDEKLFF